The next 18 T cell receptor beta chains were all read from a single sample in a study of blood T cell repertoires in COVID-19. This table comes from immunoSEQ multiplex PCR, and its TCRdb copy is limited to in-frame clones, with some not included. The data contain fewer than 300,000 clones, 80% to 95% of them singletons. The sample taken for sequencing was PBMCs or T cells enriched from blood (not recorded which). These receptors were obtained from a woman aged 25 to 39 who had recovered from COVID-19.

V usage is TRBV27 and J usage is TRBJ2-1; tentative D call: TRBD1 (6 bases). The germline CDR1 and CDR2 sequences are MNHEY and SMNVEV (reference sequence). Trimming removed 4 bases from V and 8 bases from J, with 9 bases in between. The CDR3 has 12 residues. The CDR3 reads CASSSHRDEQFF. CDR3 in DNA: TGTGCCAGCAGTTCCCACAGGGATGAGCAGTTCTTC.

The chain combines TRBV18 with TRBJ2-7; 7 positions agree with TRBD1. V shed 3 bases, J shed 4 bases, and the junction held 9 bases outside the gene matches. The CDR3 has 15 residues. From germline, CDR1 is KGHSH and CDR2 LQKENI. CDR3 sequence reads: CASSPVNNRGYEQYF. The DNA of the CDR3 is TGTGCCAGCTCACCGGTCAACAACAGGGGATACGAGCAGTACTTC.

The chain carries TRBV14 and TRBJ2-7, with D unclear. Germline V gene lookup returns CDR1 SGHDN and CDR2 FVKESK. Trimming cost V 3 bases and J 2 bases, with 2 bases left between them. This CDR3 comprises 11 residues. CDR3 sequence (DNA): TGTGCCAGCAGCCACACCTACGAGCAGTACTTC. Translated, it gives CASSHTYEQYF. Filled out from reference TRBV14 and TRBJ2-7, the complete variable domain reads EAGVTQFPSHSVIEKGQTVTLRCDPISGHDNLYWYRRVMGKEIKFLLHFVKESKQDESGMPNNRFLAERTGGTYSTLKVQPAELEDSGVYFCASSHTYEQYFGPGTRLTVT.

The chain carries TRBV27 and TRBJ2-7; TRBD2 matches 11 bases. Trimming at V came to 6 bases and at J to 3 bases, leaving 10 bases not matched to a gene. CDR1 and CDR2 from the germline V gene are MNHEY and SMNVEV (reference sequence). This CDR3 comprises 16 residues. CDR3 nucleotide sequence: TGTGCCAGCAGACCTACTAGCGGGAGTTTTCGCTACGAGCAGTACTTC. This translates into CASRPTSGSFRYEQYF.

The rearrangement uses TRBV2 and TRBJ1-3; possible D gene TRBD1, 6 bases. V was trimmed by 4 bases and J by 1 base, leaving 14 bases between them. CDR1 and CDR2 from the germline V gene are SNHLY and FYNNEI. This CDR3 spans 16 amino acids. CDR3 sequence (DNA): TGTGCCAGCAGTGGAGAGGGCAGGGGTTCTGGAAACACCATATATTTT. Protein: CASSGEGRGSGNTIYF.

The chain carries TRBV6-5 and TRBJ1-5; D gene unclear. Germline V gene lookup returns CDR1 MNHEY and CDR2 SVGAGI. The V end was cut by 7 bases, the J end by 2 bases, with 12 bases between. This CDR3 contains 14 residues. The CDR3 sequence is CASTEGLGNQPQHF. CDR3 DNA sequence: TGTGCCAGCACAGAGGGATTGGGCAATCAGCCCCAGCATTTT.

This chain connects TRBV5-1 to TRBJ2-3; 8 bases match TRBD2. V was pared by 0 bases and J by 4 bases, with 7 bases of the junction left unmatched. In germline, CDR1 is SGHRS, CDR2 YFSETQ. The CDR3 runs 16 residues. Here the CDR3 reads CASSLGVAGPADTQYF. The CDR3 nucleotides are TGCGCCAGCAGCTTGGGGGTAGCGGGACCCGCAGATACGCAGTATTTT. The full variable domain, in which reference TRBV5-1 and TRBJ2-3 provide the parts outside the CDR3, is KAGVTQTPRYLIKTRGQQVTLSCSPISGHRSVSWYQQTPGQGLQFLFEYFSETQRNKGNFPGRFSGRQFSNSRSEMNVSTLELGDSALYLCASSLGVAGPADTQYFGPGTRLTVL.

The chain uses TRBV7-9 and TRBJ2-3, with TRBD1 matching over 8 bases. Germline lookup yields CDR1 SEHNR and CDR2 FQNEAQ (reference sequence). The CDR3 has 17 amino acids. With 0 bases clipped from V and 2 bases from J, the junction kept 7 bases outside the gene matches. The CDR3 region is CASSLAGTGSITDTQYF. DNA for the CDR3: TGTGCCAGCAGCTTAGCCGGGACAGGCAGTATCACAGATACGCAGTATTTT. The full variable domain, in which reference TRBV7-9 and TRBJ2-3 provide the parts outside the CDR3, is DTGVSQNPRHKITKRGQNVTFRCDPISEHNRLYWYRQTLGQGPEFLTYFQNEAQLEKSRLLSDRFSAERPKGSFSTLEIQRTEQGDSAMYLCASSLAGTGSITDTQYFGPGTRLTVL.

This sequence joins TRBV19 and TRBJ2-7; D is possibly TRBD1 (6 bases). The ends were cut back, 5 bases at V and 4 bases at J, with 12 bases in the middle. The CDR3 extends over 13 amino acids. The germline V gene encodes CDR1 LNHDA and CDR2 SQIVND (reference sequence). The CDR3 DNA sequence: TGTGCCAGTAGTCCCCGGACAGTTTACGAGCAGTACTTC. It yields the protein CASSPRTVYEQYF.

This clone was detected a few times. This sequence joins TRBV19 and TRBJ2-1; tentative D call: TRBD2 (6 bases). The CDR3 spans 14 residues. The V gene lost 5 bases and the J gene lost 5 bases, with 13 bases spanning the gap. Germline V gives CDR1 LNHDA, CDR2 SQIVND (reference sequence). CDR3 in DNA: TGTGCCAGTAGTCTGAGACTAGAGCACAATGAGCAGTTCTTC. Translated: CASSLRLEHNEQFF.

The chain employs TRBV6-2 or TRBV6-3 and TRBJ2-2; no clear D gene. V was cut by 0 bases and J by 9 bases, with 11 bases left in between. This CDR3 comprises 14 residues. Per germline, CDR1 MNHEY and CDR2 SVGEGT. This CDR3 is CASSYSLVSRELFF. The CDR3, as DNA: TGTGCCAGCAGTTACTCCCTAGTCAGTCGGGAGCTGTTTTTT.

The chain is built from TRBV6-5 and TRBJ1-2; tentatively, D is TRBD1 (5 bases). V was cut by 5 bases and J by 5 bases, with 15 bases left in between. Germline lookup yields CDR1 MNHEY and CDR2 SVGAGI. This CDR3 contains 14 residues. The CDR3: CASSLDSFLYGYTF. DNA for the CDR3: TGTGCCAGCAGTCTTGACAGTTTTCTTTATGGCTACACCTTC.

The rearrangement uses TRBV18 and TRBJ1-1; D is undetermined. This CDR3 region has 14 residues. V was trimmed by 3 bases and J by 8 bases, leaving 16 bases between them. CDR1 is KGHSH, CDR2 LQKENI, per germline. DNA of the CDR3: TGTGCCAGCTCACCCGTAGCGGTAGCCGTAGAAGCTTTCTTT. It specifies CASSPVAVAVEAFF.

The chain combines TRBV19 with TRBJ2-7, with TRBD1 identical over 11 bases. The length of the CDR3 is 14 residues. Germline CDR1 and CDR2: LNHDA and SQIVND (reference sequence). V dropped 8 bases and J dropped 2; count of bases not matched to a gene: 5. CDR3 in DNA: TGTGCCAGTGGCCGGACAGGGGGCGCCTACGAGCAGTACTTC. This translates into CASGRTGGAYEQYF.

The chain carries TRBV19 and TRBJ1-2, with 10 bases lining up with TRBD1. CDR1 LNHDA and CDR2 SQIVND come from the germline V gene (reference sequence). The J segment lost 4 bases and the V segment lost 7 bases, leaving 12 bases of the junction unmatched. The CDR3 consists of 16 residues. The CDR3 bases are TGTGCCAGTAATAGTCCGGGACAGGGGTATCTCTATGGCTACACCTTC. It yields the protein CASNSPGQGYLYGYTF.

The chain carries TRBV6-2 or TRBV6-3 and TRBJ1-2, with 12 positions matching TRBD1. Trimming took 4 bases from V and 3 from J; bases not matched to a gene: 9. Germline V gene sequence: CDR1 MNHEY, CDR2 SVGEGT. The CDR3 runs 17 residues. The CDR3 loop is CASSWRDRGRKDYGYTF. For the CDR3, the DNA is TGTGCCAGCAGTTGGAGGGACAGGGGGCGGAAAGACTATGGCTACACCTTC.

The chain recombines TRBV3-1 (or the pseudogene TRBV3-2) with TRBJ1-5, with no clear D. The CDR3 covers 12 residues. Trimming left V 0 bases short and J 7 bases short, with 4 bases between. Germline V gene lookup returns CDR1 LGHDT and CDR2 YNNKEL (reference sequence). CDR3 coding DNA: TGTGCCAGCAGCCAAGATCTGCAGCCCCAGCATTTT. This translates into CASSQDLQPQHF.

This sequence joins TRBV6-4 and TRBJ2-3, with 11 bases identical to TRBD2. The V gene's germline CDR1 is MRHNA and CDR2 SNTAGT. CDR3 length: 15 residues. V was clipped by 3 bases and J by 3 bases; unmatched bases: 2. In DNA form, the CDR3 reads TGTGCCAGCAGTGAGGCTAGCGGGAGGACAGATACGCAGTATTTT. Protein: CASSEASGRTDTQYF.